The 22 T cell receptor beta chains below come from one sample, sequenced in a study of monozygotic twins with cystic fibrosis. TCRdb's copy holds only in-frame clones and misses some; the assay was immunoSEQ multiplex PCR. The repertoire holds about 14,000 clones, 90% to 95% seen once, with less than 10% in the top ten. Sequenced material: blood. Every receptor here comes from a girl aged 2-10 years with cystic fibrosis.

The V and J genes are TRBV5-8 and TRBJ2-2; 8 bases map to TRBD2. After removal of 4 bases from V and 4 bases from J, the junction contained 6 bases not matched to a gene. CDR1 SGHTS and CDR2 YDEGEE come from the germline V gene. The CDR3 consists of 15 residues. CDR3 amino acids: CASSPGTRITGELFF. In DNA, the CDR3 is TGTGCCAGCAGCCCCGGGACTAGGATCACCGGGGAGCTGTTTTTT.

V is TRBV6-5 and J is TRBJ2-2; D remains unclear. Germline V gene lookup returns CDR1 MNHEY and CDR2 SVGAGI. This CDR3 spans 16 amino acids. V lost 1 base, J lost 1 base, and 10 bases lay in between. The chain's CDR3 is CASSYFHLLNTGELFF. Written as DNA, the CDR3 is TGTGCCAGCAGTTACTTCCACCTACTGAACACCGGGGAGCTGTTTTTT.

The chain is built from TRBV27 and TRBJ2-1; 10 bases match TRBD2. Trimming took 2 bases from V and 10 from J; bases not matched to a gene: 11. Per the germline V gene, CDR1 is MNHEY and CDR2 is SMNVEV (reference sequence). The CDR3 covers 16 residues. The CDR3 DNA reads TGTGCCAGCAGTTTACCACCGCTAGCGGGGGAAGGGGAGCAGTTCTTC. Translated, it gives CASSLPPLAGEGEQFF.

This rearrangement joins TRBV5-1 to TRBJ1-5; 7 positions match TRBD1. There are 15 residues in the CDR3. The J segment lost 7 bases and the V segment lost 0 bases, leaving 7 bases of the junction unmatched. Germline V gene lookup returns CDR1 SGHRS and CDR2 YFSETQ. CDR3 DNA: TGCGCCAGCAGCTTGGTCCCAGCGACAGGGCAGCCCCAGCATTTT. It is translated as CASSLVPATGQPQHF.

The chain combines TRBV5-4 with TRBJ1-5; no reliable D call. Trimming removed 4 bases at V and 7 bases at J, with 27 bases between. The CDR3 has 18 amino acids. CDR1 and CDR2 (germline): SGHNT, YYREEE (reference sequence). The CDR3 here is CASSLKPIELRDPQPQHF. DNA of the CDR3: TGTGCCAGCAGCCTAAAGCCGATCGAACTACGAGACCCACAGCCCCAGCATTTT.

The CDR3 DNA sequence: TGCGCCAGCAGCTGGTTAGTGTCCTACGAGCAGTACTTC. It specifies CASSWLVSYEQYF. The chain links TRBV4-1 to TRBJ2-7, with D uncertain. This CDR3 region has 13 residues. Looked up from germline, CDR1 is MGHRA and CDR2 is YSYEKL. Trimming pared 5 bases from V and 1 base from J, leaving 9 bases between.

The chain is built from TRBV7-6 and TRBJ2-5; 14 bases map to TRBD2. Germline V lookup: CDR1 SGHVS, CDR2 FNYEAQ. This CDR3 region has 15 residues. After removal of 5 bases from V and 5 bases from J, the junction contained 4 bases not matched to a gene. CDR3 nucleotide sequence: TGTGCCAGCAGCAGGGGACTAGCGGGAGTGGAGACCCAGTACTTC. Its protein product is CASSRGLAGVETQYF.

The chain combines TRBV19 with TRBJ2-7, with a weak D call TRBD1 (5 bases). This CDR3 has 15 amino acids. Germline assignment: CDR1 LNHDA and CDR2 SQIVND (reference sequence). Deletions cut 1 base from V and 2 bases from J, with 12 bases between. The CDR3 sequence: CASSIGAGNPYEQYF. The CDR3 coding sequence is TGTGCCAGTAGTATAGGGGCAGGGAACCCCTACGAGCAGTACTTC.

The J gene is TRBJ2-2, the V gene TRBV5-1; D may be TRBD2 (6 bases). Deletions cut 2 bases from V and 4 bases from J, with 9 bases between. The CDR3 runs to 14 residues. Looked up from germline, CDR1 is SGHRS and CDR2 is YFSETQ. In DNA form, the CDR3 reads TGCGCCAGCAGCTTCGGACTACTCACCGGGGAGCTGTTTTTT. It is translated as CASSFGLLTGELFF.

The chain couples TRBV19 to TRBJ1-2; weak D call: TRBD1 (5 bases). Trimming shortened V by 5 bases and J by 4 bases, and 17 bases separated the two germline ends. Germline CDR1 LNHDA, CDR2 SQIVND (reference sequence). This CDR3 has 15 residues. CDR3 sequence: CASSWGGINPYGYTF. For the CDR3, the DNA is TGTGCCAGTAGTTGGGGGGGGATAAACCCCTATGGCTACACCTTC.

CDR3 amino acids: CASRPGLAGYEQYF. The CDR3 nucleotides read TGTGCCAGCAGGCCTGGACTAGCGGGGTACGAGCAGTACTTC. V and J are TRBV27 and TRBJ2-7; 12 nucleotides align to TRBD2. With V trimmed by 6 bases and J by 4 bases, 4 bases remained unmatched. Germline-derived CDR1 and CDR2 are MNHEY and SMNVEV (reference sequence). This CDR3 has 14 residues.

Only a few counts were recorded for this clone. This sequence joins TRBV14 and TRBJ2-3; the D is unclear. The CDR3 runs 13 residues. CDR1 is SGHDN and CDR2 is FVKESK in the germline V gene. V lost 7 bases to trimming and J lost 3 bases, with 11 bases between them. The CDR3 reads CASNKLVTDTQYF. Written as DNA, the CDR3 is TGTGCCAGCAACAAGCTAGTTACAGATACGCAGTATTTT.

The rearrangement joins TRBV7-2 to TRBJ1-3, with unresolved D. Trimming cost V 2 bases and J 8 bases, with 10 bases left between them. Looked up from germline, CDR1 is SGHTA and CDR2 is FQGNSA. This CDR3 comprises 13 residues. CDR3 bases: TGTGCCAGCAGCTTATTTGGTCGGGACACCATATATTTT. It is translated as CASSLFGRDTIYF.

A few counts support this clone. The chain carries TRBV14 and TRBJ1-3, with D possibly being TRBD1 (6 bases). V dropped 1 base and J dropped 4 bases, with 11 bases sitting between them. Germline assignment: CDR1 SGHDN and CDR2 FVKESK. There are 15 residues in the CDR3. CDR3 bases: TGTGCCAGCAGCCAAGCCGGGACATCAGGAAACACCATATATTTT. Amino acid sequence: CASSQAGTSGNTIYF.

The CDR3 here is CAWGGLAEETQYF. DNA for the CDR3: TGTGCCTGGGGGGGACTAGCGGAAGAGACCCAGTACTTC. The rearrangement uses TRBV30 and TRBJ2-5; 11 positions match TRBD2. The J segment lost 3 bases and the V segment lost 5 bases, leaving 2 bases of the junction unmatched. The germline CDR1 and CDR2 sequences are GTSNPN and SVGIG (reference sequence). This CDR3 region has 13 residues.

The chain is built from TRBV6-5 and TRBJ2-2; unclear D gene. With 0 bases removed from V and 8 bases from J, the gap between germline ends came to 7 bases. From germline, CDR1 is MNHEY and CDR2 SVGAGI. The CDR3 covers 13 residues. In DNA, the CDR3 is TGTGCCAGCAGTTACTCTTCCTTAGGGGAGCTGTTTTTT. This codes for CASSYSSLGELFF.

The V gene is TRBV11-2, the J gene TRBJ1-3; 7 positions match TRBD1. V lost 5 bases, J lost 0 bases, and 4 bases stayed unmatched. CDR1 is SGHAT, CDR2 FQNNGV, per germline. The CDR3 is 15 residues long. This CDR3 reads CASSLGQFSGNTIYF. For the CDR3, the DNA is TGTGCCAGCAGCCTGGGACAGTTCTCTGGAAACACCATATATTTT.

The chain carries TRBV20-1 and TRBJ1-1; D uncertain. This CDR3 has 11 residues. Germline CDR1 and CDR2: DFQATT and SNEGSKA (reference sequence). V gave up 6 bases and J gave up 4 bases, with 9 bases separating them. The CDR3 sequence is CSARRVTEAFF. The CDR3, as DNA: TGCAGTGCGCGGAGGGTCACTGAAGCTTTCTTT.

The chain combines TRBV7-9 with TRBJ1-5; D is perhaps TRBD1 (5 bases). CDR3 length: 14 amino acids. Germline V gene sequence: CDR1 SEHNR, CDR2 FQNEAQ (reference sequence). Trimming cost V 3 bases and J 9 bases, with 15 bases left between them. The chain's CDR3 is CASSLPGGDRPQHF. In DNA, the CDR3 is TGTGCCAGCAGCTTGCCGGGGGGTGATCGGCCCCAGCATTTT.

A single count supports this clone. The J gene is TRBJ2-7, the V gene TRBV19, with TRBD1 identical over 8 bases. J was trimmed by 3 bases and V by 6 bases; bases with no gene match: 13. This CDR3 is built from 16 residues. Germline CDR1 is LNHDA and CDR2 is SQIVND (reference sequence). CDR3 DNA sequence: TGTGCCAGTAGCCCTAGGGTGGGACAGGTGGTCTACGAGCAGTACTTC. Its translation is CASSPRVGQVVYEQYF.

This chain links TRBV29-1 with TRBJ1-2, with D possibly being TRBD1 (6 bases). The CDR3 consists of 14 residues. Trimming removed 1 base at V and 7 bases at J, with 16 bases between. CDR1 is SQVTM and CDR2 is ANQGSEA in the germline V gene. CDR3 protein: CSVEAEEGVGGYTF. The CDR3 DNA follows: TGCAGCGTTGAAGCGGAGGAGGGGGTTGGTGGCTACACCTTC. The full variable domain, completed using reference TRBV29-1 and TRBJ1-2, is SAVISQKPSRDICQRGTSLTIQCQVDSQVTMMFWYRQQPGQSLTLIATANQGSEATYESGFVIDKFPISRPNLTFSTLTVSNMSPEDSSIYLCSVEAEEGVGGYTFGSGTRLTVV.

The genes are TRBV5-1 and TRBJ1-2, with a tentative D call TRBD1 (5 bases). Trimming shortened V by 0 bases and J by 6 bases, and 12 bases separated the two germline ends. Germline-derived CDR1 and CDR2 are SGHRS and YFSETQ. The CDR3 contains 14 residues. The CDR3 region is CASSLGQPRDGYTF. DNA for the CDR3: TGCGCCAGCAGCTTGGGACAGCCGAGGGATGGCTACACCTTC.